This T cell receptor (beta chain) comes out of a study of blood T cell repertoires in COVID-19. Across the whole study: Acute-phase and convalescent COVID-19 samples originated in the United States, Italy and Spain. Nucleic acid was either cDNA or gDNA, and it came from T cells, B-cell-depleted T cells, or PBMCs.

There are 12 residues in the CDR3. Germline trimming cut 11 bases from V and 1 base from J; bases unmatched to any gene: 3. Germline V CDR1 and CDR2: SNHLY, FYNNEI. Participants came from roughly 24 US areas, aged about 18 to 90 years. Per the authors' pipeline: Reference gene primer amplification gave estimated nucleated cell counts. Generated by immunoSEQ multiplex PCR, the TCRdb table keeps only in-frame clones and is missing some. The V and J calls and clone size are taken from that table; D and trimming were inferred from the DNA. The sample consists of some 210,000 clones, about 81% of them appearing once.

The genes are TRBV2 and TRBJ1-1, with 8 bases lining up with TRBD1. The source of this sequence is a man aged 40-49 years who had recovered from COVID-19. Input material: PBMCs or T cells enriched from blood (not recorded which). The CDR3 reads CAGGQGNTEAFF. The CDR3 DNA is TGTGCCGGAGGACAGGGGAACACTGAAGCTTTCTTT. Filled out from reference TRBV2 and TRBJ1-1, the complete variable domain reads EPEVTQTPSHQVTQMGQEVILRCVPISNHLYFYWYRQILGQKVEFLVSFYNNEISEKSEIFDDQFSVERPDGSNFTLKIRSTKLEDSAMYFCAGGQGNTEAFFGQGTRLTVV.